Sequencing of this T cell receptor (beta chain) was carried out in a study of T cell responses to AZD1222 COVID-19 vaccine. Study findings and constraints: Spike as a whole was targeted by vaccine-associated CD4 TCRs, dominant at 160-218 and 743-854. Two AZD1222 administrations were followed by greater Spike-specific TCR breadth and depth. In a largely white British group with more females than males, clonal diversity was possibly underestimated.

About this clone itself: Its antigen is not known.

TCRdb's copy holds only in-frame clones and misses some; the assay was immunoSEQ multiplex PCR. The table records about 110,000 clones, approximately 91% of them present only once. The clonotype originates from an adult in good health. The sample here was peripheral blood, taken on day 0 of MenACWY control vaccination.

The CDR3 protein is CASSKSYAPAQSSSSYNSPLHF. CDR3 bases: TGTGCCAGCAGCAAAAGTTACGCCCCCGCCCAAAGCTCAAGCTCCTATAATTCACCCCTCCACTTT. This chain uses TRBV21-1 with TRBJ1-6. TRBV21-1 is assigned pseudogene status. The CDR3 totals 22 residues.